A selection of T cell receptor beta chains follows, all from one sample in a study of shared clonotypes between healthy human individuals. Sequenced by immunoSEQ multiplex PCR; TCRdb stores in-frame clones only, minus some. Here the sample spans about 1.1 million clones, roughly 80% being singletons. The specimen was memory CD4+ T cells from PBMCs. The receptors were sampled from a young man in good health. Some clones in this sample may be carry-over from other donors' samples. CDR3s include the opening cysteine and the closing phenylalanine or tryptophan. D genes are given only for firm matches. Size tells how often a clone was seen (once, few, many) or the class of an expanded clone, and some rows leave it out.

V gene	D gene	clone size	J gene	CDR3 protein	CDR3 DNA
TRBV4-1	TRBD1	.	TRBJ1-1	CASSQPDRTEAFF	TGCGCCAGCAGCCAACCGGACAGGACTGAAGCTTTCTTT
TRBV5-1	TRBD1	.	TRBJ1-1	CASSNKGTGWNTEAFF	TGCGCCAGCAGCAATAAAGGGACAGGGTGGAACACTGAAGCTTTCTTT
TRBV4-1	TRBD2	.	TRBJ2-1	CASSHRPEASGYNEQFF	TGCGCCAGCAGCCACCGACCGGAGGCTAGCGGTTACAATGAGCAGTTCTTC
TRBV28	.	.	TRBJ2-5	CASRVQETQYF	TGTGCCAGCAGGGTTCAAGAGACCCAGTACTTC
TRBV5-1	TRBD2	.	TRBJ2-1	CASTLSSGMGNEQFF	TGCGCCAGCACCCTGTCTAGCGGGATGGGCAATGAGCAGTTCTTC
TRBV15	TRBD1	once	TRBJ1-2	CATSRGRGAYGYTF	TGTGCCACCAGCAGAGGCAGGGGGGCCTATGGCTACACCTTC
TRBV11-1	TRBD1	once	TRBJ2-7	CASSPRDRVYEQYF	TGTGCCAGCAGCCCCCGGGACAGGGTCTACGAGCAGTACTTC
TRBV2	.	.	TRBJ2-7	CASSVEKGGDEQYF	TGTGCCAGCAGTGTGGAGAAGGGAGGAGACGAGCAGTACTTC
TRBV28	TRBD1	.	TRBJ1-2	CASSQTGLYGYTF	TGTGCCAGCAGTCAGACAGGGCTCTATGGCTACACCTTC
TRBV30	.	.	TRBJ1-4	CAWSRGGGNEKLFF	TGTGCCTGGAGTCGAGGGGGGGGGAATGAAAAACTGTTTTTT
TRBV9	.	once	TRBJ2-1	CASSPTTGTFNNEQFF	TGTGCCAGCAGCCCCACTACCGGGACTTTCAACAATGAGCAGTTCTTC
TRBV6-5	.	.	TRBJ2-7	CASRPRGNTYEQYF	TGTGCCAGCAGACCACGCGGGAATACCTACGAGCAGTACTTC
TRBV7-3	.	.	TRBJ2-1	CASSPPGASNEQFF	TGTGCCAGCAGCCCCCCGGGCGCCTCCAATGAGCAGTTCTTC
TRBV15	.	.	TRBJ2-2	CATSREQAGELFF	TGTGCCACCAGCAGAGAGCAGGCCGGGGAGCTGTTTTTT
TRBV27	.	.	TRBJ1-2	CASSPPPVGARGYTF	TGTGCCAGCAGTCCTCCGCCTGTGGGGGCCCGGGGCTACACCTTC
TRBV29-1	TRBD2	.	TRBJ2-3	CSALAGEDTQYF	TGCAGCGCCTTGGCGGGAGAAGATACGCAGTATTTT
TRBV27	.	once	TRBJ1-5	CASSLGGRPNQPQHF	TGTGCCAGCAGTTTAGGGGGGAGACCTAATCAGCCCCAGCATTTT
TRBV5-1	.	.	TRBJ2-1	CASSPEGSSYNEQFF	TGCGCCAGCAGCCCCGAAGGGAGCTCCTACAATGAGCAGTTCTTC
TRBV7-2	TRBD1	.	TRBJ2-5	CASSTYRGSQETQYF	TGTGCCAGCAGCACCTACAGGGGGTCCCAAGAGACCCAGTACTTC
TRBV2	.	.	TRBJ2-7	CASSTYSNEQYF	TGTGCCAGCAGCACCTACTCCAACGAGCAGTACTTC
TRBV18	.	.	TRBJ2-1	CASSPSQEISYNEQFF	TGTGCCAGCTCACCGTCACAAGAAATCTCCTACAATGAGCAGTTCTTC
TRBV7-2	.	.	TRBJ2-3	CASTVNGGAENTQYF	TGTGCCAGCACCGTTAACGGAGGAGCGGAGAATACGCAGTATTTT
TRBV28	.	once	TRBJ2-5	CASSLAPGDQYF	TGTGCCAGCAGTTTAGCTCCAGGGGACCAGTACTTC
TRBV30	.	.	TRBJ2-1	CAWSVGLNEQFF	TGTGCCTGGAGTGTAGGTCTCAATGAGCAGTTCTTC
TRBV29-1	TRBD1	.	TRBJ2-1	CSVSGTGSSYNEQFF	TGCAGCGTCTCCGGGACAGGGAGCTCCTACAATGAGCAGTTCTTC
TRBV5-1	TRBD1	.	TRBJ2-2	CASEQGSNTGELFF	TGCGCCAGCGAACAGGGGTCGAACACCGGGGAGCTGTTTTTT
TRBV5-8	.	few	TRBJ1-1	CASSLEGRSVAFF	TGTGCCAGCAGCTTGGAGGGCAGATCGGTCGCTTTCTTT
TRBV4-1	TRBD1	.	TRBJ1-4	CASSQDRGTGLNEKLFF	TGCGCCAGCAGCCAAGATCGTGGGACAGGGCTTAATGAAAAACTGTTTTTT
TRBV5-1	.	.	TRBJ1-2	CASSFSGESYYGYTF	TGCGCCAGCAGCTTCTCAGGGGAGTCCTACTATGGCTACACCTTC
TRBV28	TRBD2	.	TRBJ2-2	CASIPSGRSTGELFF	TGTGCCAGCATACCTAGCGGGAGGTCTACCGGGGAGCTGTTTTTT
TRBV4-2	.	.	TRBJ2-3	CASSQGRGIEADTQYF	TGTGCCAGCAGCCAAGGGCGCGGGATCGAGGCAGATACGCAGTATTTT
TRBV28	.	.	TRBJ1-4	CASSPPNVREKLFF	TGTGCCAGCAGTCCCCCTAATGTTCGTGAAAAACTGTTTTTT
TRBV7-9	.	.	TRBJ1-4	CASSLGTRDLFF	TGTGCCAGCAGCTTAGGGACCCGGGACCTGTTTTTT
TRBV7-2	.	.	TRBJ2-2	CASSGETGELFF	TGTGCCAGCAGCGGCGAGACCGGGGAGCTGTTTTTT
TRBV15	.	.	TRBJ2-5	CATSRYGTQYF	TGTGCCACCAGTCGTTATGGGACCCAGTACTTC
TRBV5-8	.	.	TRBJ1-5	CASSLVPGVQPQHF	TGTGCCAGCAGCTTGGTTCCGGGGGTTCAGCCCCAGCATTTT
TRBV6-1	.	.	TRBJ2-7	CASSSPTTASYEQYF	TGTGCCAGCAGTTCTCCAACGACAGCCTCCTACGAGCAGTACTTC
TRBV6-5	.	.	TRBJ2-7	CASSPIDRAYEQYF	TGTGCCAGCAGCCCAATCGACAGAGCCTACGAGCAGTACTTC
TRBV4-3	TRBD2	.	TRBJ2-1	CASGLAGGPVESQFF	TGCGCCAGCGGATTAGCGGGAGGGCCCGTGGAAAGCCAGTTCTTC
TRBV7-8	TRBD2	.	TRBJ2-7	CASSRPGTSGSTEQYF	TGTGCCAGCAGTCGTCCCGGGACTAGCGGGAGTACCGAGCAGTACTTC
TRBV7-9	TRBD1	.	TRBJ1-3	CASSSDRGSGNTIYF	TGTGCCAGCAGTTCGGACAGGGGGAGTGGAAACACCATATATTTT
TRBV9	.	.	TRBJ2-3	CASSERTGHSTDTQYF	TGTGCCAGCAGCGAGCGGACGGGACATAGCACAGATACGCAGTATTTT
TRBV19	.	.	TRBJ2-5	CASRVVGERGTQYF	TGTGCCAGTAGGGTCGTCGGGGAGAGGGGGACCCAGTACTTC
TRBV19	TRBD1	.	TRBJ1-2	CASTPGQGLLGYTF	TGTGCCAGTACTCCGGGACAGGGGTTACTAGGCTACACCTTC
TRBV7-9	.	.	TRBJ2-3	CASSLVDGLYMTDTQYF	TGTGCCAGCAGCTTAGTCGACGGACTTTATATGACAGATACGCAGTATTTT
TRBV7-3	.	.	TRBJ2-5	CASSGRERTVSQETQYF	TGTGCCAGCAGCGGCCGGGAAAGGACAGTCAGCCAAGAGACCCAGTACTTC
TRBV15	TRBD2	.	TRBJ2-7	CATVAREGRPLGTYEQYF	TGTGCCACCGTAGCCCGGGAGGGCCGCCCCCTGGGGACCTACGAGCAGTACTTC
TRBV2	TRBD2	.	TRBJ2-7	CASGLAGWYEQYF	TGTGCCAGCGGACTAGCGGGTTGGTACGAGCAGTACTTC
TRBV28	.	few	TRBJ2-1	CASSGQLSYNEQFF	TGTGCCAGCAGTGGACAGCTATCCTACAATGAGCAGTTCTTC